What follows are 32 T cell receptor beta chains derived from one specimen sequenced in a study of T cells in Graves' hyperthyroidism and ophthalmopathy. Amplified TCR beta CDR3 regions derived from RNA transcripts. First-round RT-PCR of the TCR CDR3 relied on the HTBI primer set. MiXCR, applied by TCRdb to the multiplex PCR reads, yields one record per CDR3 protein. The data contain hundreds of thousands of distinct CDR3 sequences, just under 20% of them singletons. The sample comprised blood. Every receptor here comes from a man aged 40-49 years with Graves' ophthalmopathy.

This clonotype was seen ten or more times. V and J are TRBV10-3 and TRBJ2-7; 10 bases fit TRBD2. Germline loops: CDR1 ENHRY, CDR2 SYGVKD. CDR3 size: 14 residues. Trimming took 3 bases from V and 3 from J; bases not matched to a gene: 2. CDR3 in amino acids: CAISDQREGYEQYF. The DNA of the CDR3 is TGTGCCATCAGTGACCAGCGGGAGGGCTACGAGCAGTACTTC.

This clonotype has at least ten counts. The V gene is TRBV5-5, the J gene TRBJ2-1, with TRBD2 identical over 8 bases. There are 15 residues in the CDR3. Looked up from germline, CDR1 is SGHKS and CDR2 is YYEKEE (reference sequence). The ends lost 4 bases at V and 5 bases at J; junction bases unmatched: 8. The CDR3 protein is CASSLAGGSHNEQFF. CDR3 nucleotide sequence: TGTGCCAGCAGCCTCGCGGGAGGATCCCACAATGAGCAGTTCTTC. The full variable domain, rest sourced from reference TRBV5-5 and TRBJ2-1, is DAGVTQSPTHLIKTRGQQVTLRCSPISGHKSVSWYQQVLGQGPQFIFQYYEKEERGRGNFPDRFSARQFPNYSSELNVNALLLGDSALYLCASSLAGGSHNEQFFGPGTRLTVL.

The gene calls are TRBV7-9 and TRBJ1-2; D call uncertain. The CDR3 runs 14 residues. V was pared by 0 bases and J by 2 bases, with 7 bases between. The germline V gene encodes CDR1 SEHNR and CDR2 FQNEAQ (reference sequence). Here the CDR3 reads CASSLAGDNYGYTF. The CDR3 DNA follows: TGTGCCAGCAGCTTAGCGGGAGACAACTATGGCTACACCTTC.

This clonotype was seen a single time. This chain connects TRBV7-9 to TRBJ2-3, with D possibly called TRBD1 or TRBD2 (5 bases each). V lost 2 bases to trimming and J lost 5 bases, with 8 bases between them. This CDR3 has 13 amino acids. CDR1 and CDR2 from the germline V gene are SEHNR and FQNEAQ (reference sequence). The CDR3 bases are TGTGCCAGCAGCTTATGGGGGAGAGATACGCAGTATTTT. It is translated as CASSLWGRDTQYF.

The CDR3 loop is CASKKRSSYNSPLHF. The CDR3 coding sequence is TGTGCCAGCAAGAAACGGAGCTCCTATAATTCACCCCTCCACTTT. The genes are TRBV6-1 and TRBJ1-6; D is ambiguous. V lost 7 bases to trimming and J lost 0 bases, with 10 bases between them. The CDR3 spans 15 residues. Germline values: CDR1 MNHNS, CDR2 SASEGT.

A word on this clonotype: The junction and the germline gene differ at one end; a read error may be behind it. The genes are TRBV20-1 and TRBJ1-5, with TRBD1 matching 11 bases. This CDR3 is 15 amino acids long. Germline V lookup: CDR1 DFQATT, CDR2 SNEGSKA (reference sequence). For the CDR3, the DNA is TGCAGTGCTAGAGAGTTGGGACAGGGGGATCAGCCCCGGCATTTT. Translation: CSARELGQGDQPRHF.

The V gene is TRBV4-1, the J gene TRBJ1-1; D not resolved. Germline V gene lookup returns CDR1 MGHRA and CDR2 YSYEKL. This CDR3 comprises 12 residues. Trimming left V 1 base short and J 7 bases short, with 7 bases between. CDR3 sequence reads: CASSQALGEAFF. The CDR3, as DNA: TGCGCCAGCAGCCAAGCATTAGGTGAAGCTTTCTTT.

The gene calls are TRBV10-3 and TRBJ2-1; D remains unclear. CDR1 and CDR2 from the germline V gene are ENHRY and SYGVKD. V dropped 3 bases and J dropped 5 bases, with 17 bases sitting between them. The CDR3 has 16 residues. CDR3 sequence reads: CAISDVRRVRNNEQFF. CDR3 DNA: TGTGCCATCAGTGACGTTAGAAGGGTTCGGAACAATGAGCAGTTCTTC.

The CDR3 reads CASSPSLASNQPQHF. The CDR3 bases are TGTGCCAGCAGTCCCTCCTTGGCTAGCAATCAGCCCCAGCATTTT. V usage is TRBV28 and J usage is TRBJ1-5; D call uncertain. Germline lookup yields CDR1 MDHEN and CDR2 SYDVKM. V dropped 5 bases and J dropped 0 bases, with 11 bases sitting between them. This CDR3 spans 15 amino acids.

The V and J genes are TRBV30 and TRBJ2-3; TRBD1 aligns across 10 bases. CDR3 length equals 14 residues. Germline-derived CDR1 and CDR2 are GTSNPN and SVGIG (reference sequence). V dropped 2 bases and J dropped 7; count of bases not matched to a gene: 6. CDR3 loop: CAWSWGQGMHTQYF. CDR3 DNA sequence: TGTGCCTGGAGTTGGGGACAGGGGATGCATACGCAGTATTTT. The entire variable domain, with the rest obtained from reference TRBV30 and TRBJ2-3, is as follows: SQTIHQWPATLVQPVGSPLSLECTVEGTSNPNLYWYRQAAGRGLQLLFYSVGIGQISSEVPQNLSASRPQDRQFILSSKKLLLSDSGFYLCAWSWGQGMHTQYFGPGTRLTVL.

This clonotype has ten or more counts. The chain uses TRBV7-9 and TRBJ2-7; 7 bases align to TRBD2. The germline CDR1 and CDR2 sequences are SEHNR and FQNEAQ (reference sequence). Trimming removed 3 bases from V and 5 bases from J; junction bases left unmatched: 7. There are 14 residues in the CDR3. The chain's CDR3 is CASSFSSGIDEQYF. The CDR3 DNA reads as TGTGCCAGCAGCTTTTCGAGCGGGATCGACGAGCAGTACTTC.

This clonotype was observed a few times. The V call is TRBV29-1, the J call TRBJ2-3, with unresolved D. CDR3 length: 11 amino acids. Germline assignment: CDR1 SQVTM and CDR2 ANQGSEA. V shed 3 bases and J shed 8 bases, with 9 bases lying between them. CDR3 sequence (DNA): TGCAGCGTTGATATCCATGCTACGCAGTATTTT. This sequence encodes CSVDIHATQYF.

The rearrangement links TRBV28 to TRBJ1-2, with TRBD1 as a possible D gene (6 bases). Trimming took off 6 bases at V and 8 bases at J, with 28 bases between the two ends. The CDR3 covers 17 residues. The germline gives CDR1 MDHEN, CDR2 SYDVKM. The CDR3 DNA is TGTGCCAGCAGCCCCGGGGGGGGGGGCCTTCCCGGAGGGGGCTACACCTTC. This gives the protein CASSPGGGGLPGGGYTF.

The chain is built from TRBV27 and TRBJ1-5; D gene ambiguous. This CDR3 is built from 13 residues. The V and J ends lost 2 bases and 9 bases respectively, with 11 bases between them. Germline CDR1 reads MNHEY; CDR2 reads SMNVEV (reference sequence). CDR3 protein: CASSLTGFGPQHF. CDR3 DNA: TGTGCCAGCAGTTTAACGGGATTCGGGCCCCAGCATTTT.

This clonotype was counted many times. The rearrangement joins TRBV11-3 to TRBJ2-1, with 15 bases lining up with TRBD2. The CDR3 sequence is 20 residues long. The trim removed 5 bases at V and 10 bases at J, leaving 21 bases unmatched. Germline V CDR1 and CDR2: SGHNT, YENEEA. The chain's CDR3 is CASSPRKGLAGGGRFEEQFF. CDR3 DNA: TGTGCCAGCAGCCCCAGGAAGGGACTAGCGGGAGGCGGTCGATTCGAGGAGCAGTTCTTC.

This clonotype was counted between two and nine times. J is TRBJ2-1 and V is TRBV3-1; possibly TRBD1 or TRBD2 for D (5 bases each). Trimming pared 3 bases from V and 4 bases from J, leaving 13 bases between. This CDR3 has 15 amino acids. The V gene's germline CDR1 is LGHDT and CDR2 YNNKEL (reference sequence). CDR3 protein: CASSQSPREYNEQFF. CDR3 nucleotide sequence: TGTGCCAGCAGCCAGTCCCCCAGGGAGTACAATGAGCAGTTCTTC.

This sequence joins TRBV29-1 and TRBJ1-5; tentatively, D is TRBD1 (5 bases). V was shortened by 4 bases and J by 5 bases, with 12 bases between the two germline ends. Germline CDR1 is SQVTM and CDR2 is ANQGSEA. The CDR3 loop spans 13 amino acids. The CDR3 DNA is TGCAGCGTTGGTCAGGGATCGTATCAGCCCCAGCATTTT. Translation gives CSVGQGSYQPQHF.

Only a few counts were recorded for this clonotype. CDR3 coding DNA: TGTGCCAGCACTCCCTGGGGGGGGGGAGTCAATGAGCAGTTCTTC. Protein sequence: CASTPWGGGVNEQFF. The chain recombines TRBV6-2 or TRBV6-3 with TRBJ2-1; TRBD2 aligns across 7 bases. CDR1 is MNHEY and CDR2 is SVGEGT in the germline V gene. V shed 7 bases, J shed 6 bases, and the junction held 12 bases outside the gene matches. The CDR3 is made up of 15 amino acids.

This clonotype appeared many times. The rearrangement joins TRBV7-2 to TRBJ2-3; D possibly uses TRBD1 or TRBD2 (5 bases each). The CDR3 spans 15 residues. CDR1 SGHTA and CDR2 FQGNSA come from the germline V gene. Trimming took 4 bases from V and 5 from J, leaving 16 bases between them. The CDR3 reads CASSSSGARGDTQYF. The CDR3 DNA sequence: TGTGCCAGCAGCTCATCCGGGGCTCGTGGAGATACGCAGTATTTT.

This clonotype was counted a few times. The chain has TRBV4-3 and TRBJ1-2; D remains unclear. V shed 1 base and J shed 8 bases, with 11 bases lying between them. This CDR3 is 13 amino acids long. CDR1 is LGHNA, CDR2 YSLEER, per germline. The chain's CDR3 is CASSQAAGLGYTF. The CDR3 DNA reads as TGCGCCAGCAGCCAAGCGGCAGGTTTGGGCTACACCTTC.

This clonotype was seen a handful of times. The chain links TRBV5-4 to TRBJ2-5; 14 nucleotides align to TRBD2. The CDR3 consists of 18 residues. The V and J ends lost 5 bases and 4 bases, in that order; junction bases with no gene match: 13. Germline V CDR1 and CDR2: SGHNT, YYREEE (reference sequence). The CDR3 region has the DNA TGTGCCAGCAGTTCGGGACTAGCGGGAGCTTGGCGACCAGAGACCCAGTACTTC. Its protein is CASSSGLAGAWRPETQYF.

Written as DNA, the CDR3 is TGTGCCAGCAGACCCCGGGCGGGAGTCTGGGATACGCAGTATTTT. Residues: CASRPRAGVWDTQYF. This rearrangement joins TRBV28 to TRBJ2-3; 7 nucleotides match TRBD2. CDR3 length equals 15 residues. With V trimmed by 6 bases and J by 6 bases, 12 bases remained unmatched. Germline values: CDR1 MDHEN, CDR2 SYDVKM.

This clonotype has more than one count but fewer than ten. This chain links TRBV20-1 with TRBJ1-2; D ambiguous. CDR3 size: 12 residues. V was clipped by 2 bases and J by 7 bases, with 11 bases between them. Germline-derived CDR1 and CDR2 are DFQATT and SNEGSKA (reference sequence). CDR3 nucleotide sequence: TGCAGTGCTAGACCAAGGGTCGCTGGCTACACCTTC. As protein: CSARPRVAGYTF.

This clonotype was observed a handful of times. This chain connects TRBV6-1 to TRBJ2-2; D possibly corresponds to TRBD2 (6 bases). Deletions cut 7 bases from V and 3 bases from J, with 15 bases between. The CDR3 consists of 15 residues. Germline assignment: CDR1 MNHNS and CDR2 SASEGT. For the CDR3, the DNA is TGTGCCAGCATCAAAGGAGGGTGGGACACCGGGGAGCTGTTTTTT. It yields the protein CASIKGGWDTGELFF.

This clonotype appeared a few times. Relative to the germline gene, one junction end is altered; a read error may explain this. The genes are TRBV7-9 and TRBJ2-1, with 14 bases lining up with TRBD2. The CDR3 runs to 15 residues. Per the germline V gene, CDR1 is SEHNR and CDR2 is FQNEAQ (reference sequence). CDR3 in amino acids: CAGSRGTSGRDEQFF. The CDR3 DNA follows: TGTGCCGGCAGCCGCGGGACTAGCGGGAGAGATGAGCAGTTCTTC.

Many counts were recorded for this clonotype. This sequence joins TRBV2 and TRBJ2-7, with a possible D match to TRBD1 (7 bases). CDR3 length: 14 amino acids. Germline V gene lookup returns CDR1 SNHLY and CDR2 FYNNEI. V dropped 5 bases and J dropped 5 bases, with 16 bases sitting between them. Here the CDR3 reads CASSYRGGVDEQYF. The CDR3 nucleotides read TGTGCCAGCAGTTACAGGGGCGGGGTGGACGAGCAGTACTTC.

V gene TRBV7-2 combines with J gene TRBJ1-1; D uncertain. Trimming removed 2 bases from V and 7 bases from J, with 14 bases in between. CDR3 length: 14 residues. Germline CDR1 is SGHTA and CDR2 is FQGNSA. This CDR3 is CASSLFGGLIEAFF. The CDR3 bases are TGTGCCAGCAGCTTATTTGGAGGACTCATTGAAGCTTTCTTT.

The rearrangement links TRBV7-9 to TRBJ2-3; 7 positions agree with TRBD1. Germline V gene lookup returns CDR1 SEHNR and CDR2 FQNEAQ (reference sequence). CDR3 size: 15 residues. After removal of 4 bases from V and 2 bases from J, the junction contained 6 bases not matched to a gene. The CDR3 spells CASSSTGDFTDTQYF. CDR3 nucleotides: TGTGCCAGCAGCTCCACAGGGGATTTCACAGATACGCAGTATTTT.

J is TRBJ2-1 and V is TRBV6-2 or TRBV6-3; no firm D call. Deletions cut 0 bases from V and 3 bases from J, with 6 bases between. Germline V gene data show CDR1 as MNHEY and CDR2 as SVGEGT. The CDR3 loop spans 14 amino acids. In DNA, the CDR3 is TGTGCCAGCAGTTACTCGACCAGCTACAATGAGCAGTTCTTC. Protein sequence: CASSYSTSYNEQFF.

This chain connects TRBV27 to TRBJ2-2, with 9 bases that match TRBD1. After removal of 7 bases from V and 4 bases from J, the junction contained 7 bases not matched to a gene. CDR1 and CDR2 (germline): MNHEY, SMNVEV (reference sequence). The CDR3 runs 15 residues. CDR3 DNA: TGTGCCAGCAATTCGGGACAGGGCCCCACCGGGGAGCTGTTTTTT. It encodes CASNSGQGPTGELFF.

The chain couples TRBV2 to TRBJ1-1; 7 bases fit TRBD1. The CDR3 totals 12 residues. Germline values: CDR1 SNHLY, CDR2 FYNNEI. V dropped 10 bases and J dropped 7; count of bases not matched to a gene: 9. DNA for the CDR3: TGTGCCACCTACGGACAGGATCTTGAAGCTTTCTTT. This encodes CATYGQDLEAFF.

This clonotype was detected many times. The V and J genes are TRBV12-3 or TRBV12-4 and TRBJ2-1; D is possibly TRBD1 or TRBD2 (6 bases each). This CDR3 region has 14 residues. Trimming shortened V by 3 bases and J by 5 bases, and 11 bases separated the two germline ends. The CDR3, as DNA: TGTGCCAGCAGTTTCGGGGGCCCTAACAATGAGCAGTTCTTC. Its translation is CASSFGGPNNEQFF.